The next 13 T cell receptor beta chains were all read from a single sample in a study of T-cell memory formation after mild COVID-19. TCRdb reprocessed the 5' RACE reads via MiXCR and lists one record per CDR3 protein. Of 560,000 or so distinct CDR3 sequences in the sample, roughly 17% were seen once. Sequenced input: PBMCs or a T cell subset sorted from them (not recorded which). These receptors were collected from an adult woman who had mild COVID-19 (a few samples of this study predate the infection). Cell type and time point are not known.

This clonotype turned up a few times. The chain has TRBV6-5 and TRBJ1-2; 8 nucleotides agree with TRBD1. The germline V gene encodes CDR1 MNHEY and CDR2 SVGAGI. CDR3 length: 15 residues. J was trimmed by 4 bases and V by 6 bases; bases with no gene match: 10. The CDR3 protein is CASSRPGQAVYGYTF. As DNA, the CDR3 is TGTGCCAGCAGCCGCCCGGGACAGGCGGTCTATGGCTACACCTTC.

Many counts were recorded for this clonotype. This rearrangement joins TRBV27 to TRBJ1-1; no clear D gene. V was shortened by 6 bases and J by 4 bases, with 12 bases between the two germline ends. CDR1 is MNHEY and CDR2 is SMNVEV in the germline V gene (reference sequence). This CDR3 spans 13 amino acids. CDR3: CASSLSRGTEAFF. The CDR3 region has the DNA TGTGCCAGCAGCCTCTCCCGGGGCACTGAAGCTTTCTTT.

This clonotype showed up just a few times. The gene calls are TRBV12-3 or TRBV12-4 and TRBJ2-5; 12 bases map to TRBD2. This CDR3 region has 16 residues. Unmatched junction bases numbered 2, after V lost 1 base and J lost 2 bases. Written as DNA, the CDR3 is TGTGCCAGCAGTTTAGGACTAGCGGGGGAACAAGAGACCCAGTACTTC. Translation gives CASSLGLAGEQETQYF.

J is TRBJ1-1 and V is TRBV3-1, with D hard to call. Germline CDR1 reads LGHDT; CDR2 reads YNNKEL (reference sequence). The CDR3 is 16 residues long. With 6 bases removed from V and 1 base from J, the gap between germline ends came to 18 bases. The CDR3 bases are TGTGCCAGCAGGGACCTTGGGAACTTTTGGAACACTGAAGCTTTCTTT. Translation: CASRDLGNFWNTEAFF.

This clonotype came up a few times. The rearrangement uses TRBV11-2 and TRBJ2-3; the D gene is possibly TRBD1 (8 bases). There are 16 residues in the CDR3. Germline values: CDR1 SGHAT, CDR2 FQNNGV. Trimming removed 5 bases at V and 3 bases at J, with 18 bases between. The CDR3 protein is CASSPHHRGGTDTQYF. In DNA form, the CDR3 reads TGTGCCAGCAGCCCGCACCACAGGGGGGGGACAGATACGCAGTATTTT.

The V and J genes are TRBV20-1 and TRBJ2-5; D perhaps matches TRBD2 (6 bases). The V gene lost 1 base and the J gene lost 1 base, with 10 bases spanning the gap. The CDR3 spans 14 residues. Germline CDR1 reads DFQATT; CDR2 reads SNEGSKA (reference sequence). CDR3 nucleotides: TGCAGTGCTAGAGCGGGAGTCGGCCAAGAGACCCAGTACTTC. Its protein product is CSARAGVGQETQYF.

This clonotype was counted only a few times. The chain carries TRBV7-9 and TRBJ1-5; 10 bases agree with TRBD1. This CDR3 comprises 17 residues. Germline lookup yields CDR1 SEHNR and CDR2 FQNEAQ (reference sequence). V gave up 4 bases and J gave up 7 bases; unmatched junction bases: 13. The CDR3, as DNA: TGTGCCAGCAGCTCTACCAACTCGGCGGACAGGGGGCAGCCCCAGCATTTT. This translates into CASSSTNSADRGQPQHF.

This sequence joins TRBV6-5 and TRBJ2-1, with D possibly TRBD2 on 5 matching bases. The CDR3 covers 12 residues. Per germline, CDR1 MNHEY and CDR2 SVGAGI. With 0 bases removed from V and 13 bases from J, the gap between germline ends came to 10 bases. DNA of the CDR3: TGTGCCAGCAGTTACTCCGGGATGGAACAGTTCTTC. It codes for CASSYSGMEQFF.

The gene calls are TRBV9 and TRBJ1-6; no definite D call. The V end was cut by 0 bases, the J end by 10 bases, with 8 bases between. The CDR3 runs to 13 residues. Germline V gene data show CDR1 as SGDLS and CDR2 as YYNGEE. The CDR3 region has the DNA TGTGCCAGCAGCGTAGAAATGGTCTCACCCCTCCACTTT. Protein product: CASSVEMVSPLHF.

The count of this clonotype is one. This chain connects TRBV5-8 to TRBJ2-3; D is uncertain. V was pared by 7 bases and J by 1 base, with 13 bases between. This CDR3 region has 14 residues. Looked up from germline, CDR1 is SGHTS and CDR2 is YDEGEE. As DNA, the CDR3 is TGTGCCAGCGGGCTGAGTGTGGGCACAGATACGCAGTATTTT. It is translated as CASGLSVGTDTQYF. The full variable domain, with the rest looked up from reference TRBV5-8 and TRBJ2-3, is EAGVTQSPTHLIKTRGQQATLRCSPISGHTSVYWYQQALGLGLQFLLWYDEGEERNRGNFPPRFSGRQFPNYSSELNVNALELEDSALYLCASGLSVGTDTQYFGPGTRLTVL.

This chain connects TRBV20-1 to TRBJ2-1; 15 bases fit TRBD2. V lost 0 bases and J lost 8; bases outside the gene matches: 8. The CDR3 has 17 amino acids. Germline assignment: CDR1 DFQATT and CDR2 SNEGSKA (reference sequence). The CDR3 coding sequence is TGCAGTGCTAGAGATCGCCGGACTAGCGGGAGGGCCGATGAGCAGTTCTTC. This sequence encodes CSARDRRTSGRADEQFF.

This clonotype was observed a few times. The chain combines TRBV18 with TRBJ1-2; D unclear. The CDR3 totals 15 residues. Trimming took off 3 bases at V and 6 bases at J, with 17 bases between the two ends. Germline V lookup: CDR1 KGHSH, CDR2 LQKENI. This CDR3 reads CASSPLRTAPNGYTF. The CDR3, as DNA: TGTGCCAGCTCACCTTTGAGGACGGCCCCGAATGGCTACACCTTC.

This clonotype was counted ten times or more. This chain links TRBV5-1 with TRBJ2-3; D is uncertain. The V end was cut by 0 bases, the J end by 1 base, with 3 bases between. Per the germline V gene, CDR1 is SGHRS and CDR2 is YFSETQ. CDR3 length: 13 residues. The DNA of the CDR3 is TGCGCCAGCAGCTTGGGGGGCACAGATACGCAGTATTTT. Protein sequence: CASSLGGTDTQYF.